The 9 T cell receptor beta chains in this list originate from one sample, sequenced in a study of cytomegalovirus exposure and HLA in healthy donors. PCR employed 60 Vbeta and 13 Jbeta primers. Repertoires were generated with immunoSEQ multiplex PCR, while TCRdb's copy carries only in-frame clones and drops some. This table has some 100,000 clones, 79% appearing once. The source material was PBMCs. These receptors came from a male donor in good health and CMV-seropositive.

The chain joins TRBV27 to TRBJ2-6; D is unresolved. Deletions cut 6 bases from V and 2 bases from J, with 11 bases between. Germline V gives CDR1 MNHEY, CDR2 SMNVEV (reference sequence). CDR3 length equals 15 residues. CDR3 DNA sequence: TGTGCCAGCAGCGCCTACCTAGCTGGGGCCAACGTCCTGACTTTC. Translated: CASSAYLAGANVLTF.

CDR3 sequence reads: CASSLFSRQTDSPLHF. CDR3 sequence (DNA): TGTGCCAGCAGCTTATTTTCGAGACAGACGGACTCACCCCTCCACTTT. The chain couples TRBV7-3 to TRBJ1-6; the D gene is possibly TRBD1 (5 bases). V was cut by 2 bases and J by 10 bases, with 18 bases left in between. The CDR3 sequence is 16 residues long. Germline V gene data show CDR1 as SGHTA and CDR2 as FQGTGA.

This chain links TRBV18 with TRBJ1-1; no reliable D call. Germline V CDR1 and CDR2: KGHSH, LQKENI. Trimming removed 6 bases from V and 1 base from J, with 9 bases in between. The CDR3 runs to 13 residues. The CDR3 DNA reads as TGTGCCAGCTCTCCCACACAGAACACTGAAGCTTTCTTT. Protein: CASSPTQNTEAFF.

This clone was picked up one time. The chain employs TRBV7-2 and TRBJ2-7, with 9 nucleotides matching TRBD2. Trimming took 2 bases from V and 5 from J; bases not matched to a gene: 10. CDR1 SGHTA and CDR2 FQGNSA come from the germline V gene. The length of the CDR3 is 16 residues. CDR3 sequence reads: CASSLRGGAQVDEQYF. The CDR3 bases are TGTGCCAGCAGCTTACGCGGGGGGGCCCAGGTTGACGAGCAGTACTTC.

This chain uses TRBV4-3 with TRBJ1-2, with a possible D match to TRBD1 (6 bases). The germline CDR1 and CDR2 sequences are LGHNA and YSLEER. This CDR3 contains 15 residues. Trimming removed 1 base from V and 4 bases from J, with 13 bases in between. The CDR3 sequence: CASSQGHRAGYGYTF. As DNA, the CDR3 is TGCGCCAGCAGCCAAGGACACAGGGCGGGCTATGGCTACACCTTC.

The chain employs TRBV13 and TRBJ1-1; 11 positions match TRBD1. The germline gives CDR1 PRHDT, CDR2 FYEKMQ (reference sequence). CDR3 length: 16 residues. The ends lost 4 bases at V and 3 bases at J; junction bases unmatched: 7. The CDR3 DNA reads as TGTGCCAGCAGCTCCGCGGACAGGGGGCGCTACACTGAAGCTTTCTTT. Its translation: CASSSADRGRYTEAFF.

The rearrangement uses TRBV6-1 and TRBJ1-2; TRBD1 matches 8 bases. In germline, CDR1 is MNHNS, CDR2 SASEGT. V gave up 6 bases and J gave up 4 bases; unmatched junction bases: 4. The CDR3 consists of 13 residues. The CDR3 spells CASRQGAGYGYTF. The CDR3 DNA is TGTGCCAGCAGGCAGGGGGCGGGCTATGGCTACACCTTC.

The chain links TRBV5-1 to TRBJ2-5, with TRBD2 as a possible D gene (6 bases). Per the germline V gene, CDR1 is SGHRS and CDR2 is YFSETQ. CDR3 length: 13 residues. Trimming stripped 5 bases from V and 1 base from J, with 9 bases between. The CDR3 sequence is CASRRDFQETQYF. In DNA, the CDR3 is TGCGCCAGCAGACGGGACTTCCAAGAGACCCAGTACTTC.

V is TRBV6-5 and J is TRBJ2-1; 9 positions match TRBD2. V lost 4 bases and J lost 5; bases outside the gene matches: 3. The CDR3 totals 14 residues. Looked up from germline, CDR1 is MNHEY and CDR2 is SVGAGI. CDR3 DNA sequence: TGTGCCAGCAGTTTTGGCGGGGGGGACAATGAGCAGTTCTTC. It translates to CASSFGGGDNEQFF.